What follows are 11 T cell receptor beta chains derived from one specimen sequenced in a study of blood T cell repertoires in COVID-19. Only in-frame clones appear in the TCRdb table, and some are missing; sequencing was by immunoSEQ multiplex PCR. This sample has approximately 71,000 clones, with roughly 82% found just once. Sequencing used peripheral blood. Receptors originate from an elderly woman with acute or convalescent COVID-19.

The V and J genes are TRBV3-1 (or the pseudogene TRBV3-2) and TRBJ2-6; 9 bases line up with TRBD1. The CDR3 is 18 residues long. Trimming cost V 4 bases and J 2 bases; bases outside gene matches: 9. CDR1 and CDR2 from the germline V gene are LGHDT and YNNKEL (reference sequence). The CDR3 loop reads CASSPHRDRDPGANVLTF. The CDR3 bases are TGTGCCAGCAGCCCCCACCGGGACAGGGACCCTGGGGCCAACGTCCTGACTTTC.

This rearrangement joins TRBV10-3 to TRBJ2-7; 9 bases match TRBD1. CDR3 length equals 14 residues. Germline V gene sequence: CDR1 ENHRY, CDR2 SYGVKD. V gave up 2 bases and J gave up 6 bases; unmatched junction bases: 5. The CDR3 DNA is TGTGCCATCAGTGAGCCGGGACAGGGTGGCGAGCAGTACTTC. Translated: CAISEPGQGGEQYF.

The V gene is TRBV28, the J gene TRBJ2-7, with 8 bases that match TRBD1. V shed 3 bases and J 6 bases; nucleotides not matched to a gene: 7. The CDR3 totals 14 residues. Germline V CDR1 and CDR2: MDHEN, SYDVKM. Written as DNA, the CDR3 is TGTGCCAGCAGTTTTCACAGGGGGACCCGCGAGCAGTACTTC. Residues: CASSFHRGTREQYF.

This clone was counted once. The CDR3 DNA reads as TGTGCCAGCAGCTTCCCTGGACAGCTAACCACAGATACGCAGTATTTT. Its protein is CASSFPGQLTTDTQYF. This chain uses TRBV11-2 with TRBJ2-3; possibly TRBD1 for D (6 bases). V was shortened by 3 bases and J by 2 bases, with 15 bases between the two germline ends. CDR3 length equals 16 residues. The V gene's germline CDR1 is SGHAT and CDR2 FQNNGV.

V is TRBV5-1 and J is TRBJ2-5; the D is unclear. This CDR3 has 15 residues. From germline, CDR1 is SGHRS and CDR2 YFSETQ. Trimming cost V 0 bases and J 0 bases, with 9 bases left between them. The CDR3 sequence is CASSLAHRDQETQYF. As DNA, the CDR3 is TGCGCCAGCAGCTTGGCCCACCGGGACCAAGAGACCCAGTACTTC.

This clone was observed once. The chain joins TRBV25-1 to TRBJ2-2; TRBD2 matches 11 bases. Unmatched junction bases numbered 15, after V lost 6 bases and J lost 6 bases. Germline loops: CDR1 MGHDK, CDR2 SYGVNS. The CDR3 spans 18 residues. CDR3 region: CASRRDSGRANLAGELFF. CDR3 DNA sequence: TGTGCCAGCAGGCGAGATAGCGGGAGGGCCAACTTGGCCGGGGAGCTGTTTTTT. Full variable domain (missing parts from reference TRBV25-1 and TRBJ2-2): EADIYQTPRYLVIGTGKKITLECSQTMGHDKMYWYQQDPGMELHLIHYSYGVNSTEKGDLSSESTVSRIRTEHFPLTLESARPSHTSQYLCASRRDSGRANLAGELFFGEGSRLTVL.

This chain connects TRBV19 to TRBJ2-7, with 7 bases lining up with TRBD2. The V segment lost 3 bases and the J segment 6 bases; nucleotides outside the gene matches: 20. The CDR3 runs to 18 residues. The V gene's germline CDR1 is LNHDA and CDR2 SQIVND (reference sequence). The DNA for the CDR3 is TGTGCCAGTAGTATCGGCAAGCTGGGGGGTAGCGGGCCGACCGAGCAGTACTTC. Its translation: CASSIGKLGGSGPTEQYF.

V is TRBV7-3 and J is TRBJ2-7; TRBD1 agrees at 9 bases. Per germline, CDR1 SGHTA and CDR2 FQGTGA. The V and J ends lost 2 bases and 2 bases, in that order; junction bases with no gene match: 4. The length of the CDR3 is 15 residues. CDR3 loop: CASSLWGQGPYEQYF. The CDR3 DNA reads as TGTGCCAGCAGCTTATGGGGACAGGGCCCCTACGAGCAGTACTTC.

This clone appeared a single time. This rearrangement joins TRBV30 to TRBJ2-6, with 7 bases matching TRBD1. The CDR3 extends over 19 amino acids. V lost 2 bases and J lost 2; bases outside the gene matches: 15. Germline V CDR1 and CDR2: GTSNPN, SVGIG (reference sequence). The CDR3 region has the DNA TGTGCCTGGAGTTTAGAGATAGGACAGGCCGGGACTGGGGCCAACGTCCTGACTTTC. Its protein is CAWSLEIGQAGTGANVLTF.

This clone was detected only a few times. The CDR3: CASTTAGGPVEQYF. The CDR3 DNA is TGTGCCAGCACCACAGCGGGAGGGCCCGTCGAGCAGTACTTC. V and J are TRBV7-9 and TRBJ2-7, with 10 bases matching TRBD2. The germline V gene encodes CDR1 SEHNR and CDR2 FQNEAQ (reference sequence). This CDR3 is built from 14 residues. With 7 bases clipped from V and 6 bases from J, the junction kept 9 bases outside the gene matches.

The CDR3 loop is CASSLGPETEAFF. The CDR3 bases are TGTGCCAGCAGTCTTGGCCCGGAGACTGAAGCTTTCTTT. This chain joins TRBV9 and TRBJ1-1; no reliable D call. CDR3 length equals 13 residues. V lost 5 bases, J lost 5 bases, and 13 bases lay in between. Germline CDR1 is SGDLS and CDR2 is YYNGEE.